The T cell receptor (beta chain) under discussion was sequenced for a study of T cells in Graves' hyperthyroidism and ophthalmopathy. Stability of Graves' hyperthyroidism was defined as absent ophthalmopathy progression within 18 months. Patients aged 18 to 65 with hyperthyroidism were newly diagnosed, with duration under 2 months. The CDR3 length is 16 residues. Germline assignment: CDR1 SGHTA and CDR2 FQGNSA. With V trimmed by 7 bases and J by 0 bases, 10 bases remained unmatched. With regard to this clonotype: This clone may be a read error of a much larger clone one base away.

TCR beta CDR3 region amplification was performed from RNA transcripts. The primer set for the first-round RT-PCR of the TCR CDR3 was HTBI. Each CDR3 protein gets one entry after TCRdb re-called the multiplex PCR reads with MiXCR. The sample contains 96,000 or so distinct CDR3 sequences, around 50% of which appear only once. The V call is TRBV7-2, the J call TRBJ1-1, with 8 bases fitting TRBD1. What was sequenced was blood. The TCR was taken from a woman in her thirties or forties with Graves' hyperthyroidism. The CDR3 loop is CASNLARGRVNTEAFF. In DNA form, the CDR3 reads TGTGCCAGCAACTTGGCCAGGGGGCGGGTGAACACTGAAGCTTTCTTT.